This TCR beta chain originates from a study of T cell responses to AZD1222 COVID-19 vaccine. The method was immunoSEQ multiplex PCR; TCRdb's version includes in-frame clones alone and lacks a portion of them. This sample has under 200,000 clones; more than 90% occur once, and the top ten carry around 3.6%. On this clone: Its specificity is unknown.

Germline V CDR1 and CDR2: MNHEY, SMNVEV (reference sequence). The germline V and J ends were trimmed by 1 base and 1 base, with 4 bases remaining between them. This CDR3 spans 13 amino acids. Study findings and constraints: Among AZD1222 vaccinees, only six were seropositive at baseline. Regions 160-218 and 743-854 held dominance among vaccine-associated CD4 TCRs, which spanned spike.

Specimen: peripheral blood, collected 28 days after the second dose of the MenACWY control vaccine. The V call is TRBV27, the J call TRBJ1-1; D is uncertain. The clonotype was recovered from an adult who received the MenACWY meningococcal vaccine as a control. CDR3: CASSLFTNTEAFF. The DNA of the CDR3 is TGTGCCAGCAGTTTATTTACGAACACTGAAGCTTTCTTT.